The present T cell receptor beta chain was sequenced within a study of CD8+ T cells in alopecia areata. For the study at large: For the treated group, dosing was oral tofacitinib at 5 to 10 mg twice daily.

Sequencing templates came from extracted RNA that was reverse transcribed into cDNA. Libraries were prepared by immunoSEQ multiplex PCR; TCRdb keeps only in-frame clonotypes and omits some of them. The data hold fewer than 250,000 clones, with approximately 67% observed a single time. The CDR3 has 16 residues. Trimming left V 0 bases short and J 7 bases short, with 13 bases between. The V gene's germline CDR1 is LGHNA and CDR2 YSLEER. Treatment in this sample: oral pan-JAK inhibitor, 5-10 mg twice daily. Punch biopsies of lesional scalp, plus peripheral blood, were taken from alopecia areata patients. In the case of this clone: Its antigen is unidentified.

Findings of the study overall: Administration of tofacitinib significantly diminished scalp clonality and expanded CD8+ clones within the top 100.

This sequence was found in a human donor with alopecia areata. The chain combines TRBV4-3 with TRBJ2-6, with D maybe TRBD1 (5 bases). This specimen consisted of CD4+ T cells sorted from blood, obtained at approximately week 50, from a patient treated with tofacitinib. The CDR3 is CASSQDGAIGANVLTF. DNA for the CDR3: TGCGCCAGCAGCCAAGATGGGGCGATTGGTGCCAACGTCCTGACTTTC.